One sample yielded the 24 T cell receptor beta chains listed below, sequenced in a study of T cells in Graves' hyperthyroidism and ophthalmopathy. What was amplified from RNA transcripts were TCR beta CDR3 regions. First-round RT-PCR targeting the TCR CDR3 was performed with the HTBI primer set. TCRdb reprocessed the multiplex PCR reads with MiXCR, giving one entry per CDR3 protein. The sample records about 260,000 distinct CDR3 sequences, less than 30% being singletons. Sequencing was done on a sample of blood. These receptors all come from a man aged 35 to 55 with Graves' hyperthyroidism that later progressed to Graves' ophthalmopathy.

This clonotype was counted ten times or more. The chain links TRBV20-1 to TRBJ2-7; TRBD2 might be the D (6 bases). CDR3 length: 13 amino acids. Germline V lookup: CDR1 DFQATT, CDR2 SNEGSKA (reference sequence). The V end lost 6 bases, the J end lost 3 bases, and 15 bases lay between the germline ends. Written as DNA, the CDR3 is TGCAGTGCCCTCCCGACTAGTGACTACGAGCAGTACTTC. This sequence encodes CSALPTSDYEQYF.

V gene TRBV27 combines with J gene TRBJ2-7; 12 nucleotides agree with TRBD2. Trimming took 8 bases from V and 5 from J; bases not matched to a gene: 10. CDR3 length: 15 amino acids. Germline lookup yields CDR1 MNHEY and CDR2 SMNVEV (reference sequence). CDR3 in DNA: TGTGCCAGCCTTAAGCCGACTAGCGGGGGCCACGAGCAGTACTTC. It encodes CASLKPTSGGHEQYF.

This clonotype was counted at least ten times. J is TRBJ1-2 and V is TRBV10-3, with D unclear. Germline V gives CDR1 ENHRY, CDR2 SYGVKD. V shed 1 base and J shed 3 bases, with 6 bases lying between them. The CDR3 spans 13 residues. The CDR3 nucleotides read TGTGCCATCAGTGAGTTTAGGGACTATGGCTACACCTTC. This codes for CAISEFRDYGYTF.

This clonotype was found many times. The CDR3: CASRQRMNTEAFF. The CDR3 coding sequence is TGTGCCAGCAGACAACGGATGAACACTGAAGCTTTCTTT. This rearrangement joins TRBV27 to TRBJ1-1; D is uncertain. Germline CDR1 and CDR2: MNHEY and SMNVEV (reference sequence). This CDR3 has 13 residues. Trimming left V 6 bases short and J 0 bases short, with 8 bases between.

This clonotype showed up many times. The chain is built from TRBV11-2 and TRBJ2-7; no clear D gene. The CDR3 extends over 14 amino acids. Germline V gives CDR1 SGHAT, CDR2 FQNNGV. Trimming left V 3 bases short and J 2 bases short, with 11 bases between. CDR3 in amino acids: CASSFRRNTYEQYF. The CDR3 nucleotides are TGTGCCAGCAGCTTCCGCAGGAATACCTACGAGCAGTACTTC.

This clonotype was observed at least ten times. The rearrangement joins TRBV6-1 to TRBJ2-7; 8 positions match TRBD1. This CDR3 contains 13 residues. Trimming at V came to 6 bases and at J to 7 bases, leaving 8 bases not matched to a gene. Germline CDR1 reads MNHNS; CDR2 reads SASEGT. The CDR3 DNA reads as TGTGCCAGCAGGCTCGGACAGGGAGGTGAGCAGTACTTC. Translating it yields CASRLGQGGEQYF.

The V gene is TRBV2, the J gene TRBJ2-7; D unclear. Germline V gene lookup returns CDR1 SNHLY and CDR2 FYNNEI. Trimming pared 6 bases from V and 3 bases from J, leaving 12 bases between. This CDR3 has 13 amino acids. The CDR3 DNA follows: TGTGCCAGCAGCTACACTCGGATCTACGAGCAGTACTTC. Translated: CASSYTRIYEQYF.

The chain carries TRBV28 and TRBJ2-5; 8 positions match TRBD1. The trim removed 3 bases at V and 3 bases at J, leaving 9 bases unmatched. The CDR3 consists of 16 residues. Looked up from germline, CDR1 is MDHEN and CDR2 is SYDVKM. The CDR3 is CASSFHRQGPKETQYF. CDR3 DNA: TGTGCCAGCAGTTTCCATCGACAGGGGCCAAAAGAGACCCAGTACTTC.

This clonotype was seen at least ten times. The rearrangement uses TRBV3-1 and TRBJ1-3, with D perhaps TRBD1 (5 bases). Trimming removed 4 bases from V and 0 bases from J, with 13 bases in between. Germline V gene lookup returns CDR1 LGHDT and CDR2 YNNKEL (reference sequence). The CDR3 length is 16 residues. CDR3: CASSLDRFSSGNTIYF. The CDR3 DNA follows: TGTGCCAGCAGCCTCGACAGATTTTCCTCTGGAAACACCATATATTTT.

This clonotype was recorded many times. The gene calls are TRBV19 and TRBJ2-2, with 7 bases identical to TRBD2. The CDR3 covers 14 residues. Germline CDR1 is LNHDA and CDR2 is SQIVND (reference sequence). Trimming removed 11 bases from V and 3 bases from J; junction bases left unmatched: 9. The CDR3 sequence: CAGSYSGYTGELFF. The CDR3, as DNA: TGTGCCGGCAGCTATAGCGGGTACACCGGGGAGCTGTTTTTT.

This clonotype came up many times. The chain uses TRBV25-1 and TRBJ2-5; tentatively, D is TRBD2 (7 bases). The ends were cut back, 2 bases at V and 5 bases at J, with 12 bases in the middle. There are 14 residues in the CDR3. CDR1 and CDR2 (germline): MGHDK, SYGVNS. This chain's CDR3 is CASSEPGEGETQYF. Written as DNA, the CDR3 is TGTGCCAGCAGTGAACCAGGGGAGGGGGAGACCCAGTACTTC. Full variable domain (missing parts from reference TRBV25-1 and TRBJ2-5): EADIYQTPRYLVIGTGKKITLECSQTMGHDKMYWYQQDPGMELHLIHYSYGVNSTEKGDLSSESTVSRIRTEHFPLTLESARPSHTSQYLCASSEPGEGETQYFGPGTRLLVL.

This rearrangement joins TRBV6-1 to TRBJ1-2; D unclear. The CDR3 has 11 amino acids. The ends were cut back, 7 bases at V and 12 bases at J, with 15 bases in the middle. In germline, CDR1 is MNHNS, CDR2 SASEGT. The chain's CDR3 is CASNNVASDTF. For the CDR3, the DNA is TGTGCCAGCAATAACGTCGCATCCGACACCTTC.

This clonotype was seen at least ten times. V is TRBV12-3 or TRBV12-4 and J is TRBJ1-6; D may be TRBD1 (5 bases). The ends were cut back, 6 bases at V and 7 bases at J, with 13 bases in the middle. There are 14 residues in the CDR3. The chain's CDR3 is CASRTGTENSPLHF. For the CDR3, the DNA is TGTGCCAGCAGGACCGGGACGGAGAATTCACCCCTCCACTTT.

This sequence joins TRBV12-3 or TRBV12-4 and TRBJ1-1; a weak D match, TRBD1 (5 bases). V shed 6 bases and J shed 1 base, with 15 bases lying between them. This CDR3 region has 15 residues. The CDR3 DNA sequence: TGTGCCAGCAGGTCATGGGGCGGGGAGAACACTGAAGCTTTCTTT. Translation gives CASRSWGGENTEAFF.

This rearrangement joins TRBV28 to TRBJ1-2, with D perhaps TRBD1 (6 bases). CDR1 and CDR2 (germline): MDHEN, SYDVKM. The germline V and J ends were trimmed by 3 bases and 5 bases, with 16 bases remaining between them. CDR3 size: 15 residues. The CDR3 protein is CASSFSGAGRYGYTF. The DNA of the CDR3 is TGTGCCAGCAGTTTTTCGGGGGCGGGTCGATATGGCTACACCTTC.

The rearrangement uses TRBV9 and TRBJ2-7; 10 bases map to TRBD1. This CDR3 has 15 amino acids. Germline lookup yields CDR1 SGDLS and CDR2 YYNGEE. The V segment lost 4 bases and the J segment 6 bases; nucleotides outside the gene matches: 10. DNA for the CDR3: TGTGCCAGCAGCTTACTGACAGGGGGCTTTACCGAGCAGTACTTC. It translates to CASSLLTGGFTEQYF.

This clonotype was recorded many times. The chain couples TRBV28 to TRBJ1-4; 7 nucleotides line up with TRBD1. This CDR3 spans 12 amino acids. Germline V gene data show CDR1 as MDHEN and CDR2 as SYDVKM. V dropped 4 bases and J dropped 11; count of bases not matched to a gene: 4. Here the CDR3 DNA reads TGTGCCAGCAGTTGGGGACAGTTCAAACTGTTTTTT. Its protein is CASSWGQFKLFF.

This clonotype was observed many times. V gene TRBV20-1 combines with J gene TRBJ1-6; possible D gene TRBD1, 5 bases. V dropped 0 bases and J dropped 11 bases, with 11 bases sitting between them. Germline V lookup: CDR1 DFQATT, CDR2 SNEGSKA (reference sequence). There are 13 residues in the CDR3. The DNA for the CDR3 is TGCAGTGCTAGAGATGTCCAGGGACCACCCCTCCACTTT. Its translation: CSARDVQGPPLHF.

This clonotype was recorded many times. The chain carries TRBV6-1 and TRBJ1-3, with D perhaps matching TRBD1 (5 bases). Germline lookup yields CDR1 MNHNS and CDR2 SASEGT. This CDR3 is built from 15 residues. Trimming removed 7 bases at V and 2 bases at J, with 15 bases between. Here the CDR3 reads CASTVDSPAGNTIYF. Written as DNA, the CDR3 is TGTGCCAGCACCGTTGACAGCCCGGCTGGAAACACCATATATTTT.

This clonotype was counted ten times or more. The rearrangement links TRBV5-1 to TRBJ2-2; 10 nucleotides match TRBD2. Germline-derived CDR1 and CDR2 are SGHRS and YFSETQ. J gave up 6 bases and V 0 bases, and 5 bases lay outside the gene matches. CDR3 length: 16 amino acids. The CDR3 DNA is TGCGCCAGCAGCTTGGCCCTAGCGGGAGTTGCCGGGGAGCTGTTTTTT. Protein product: CASSLALAGVAGELFF.

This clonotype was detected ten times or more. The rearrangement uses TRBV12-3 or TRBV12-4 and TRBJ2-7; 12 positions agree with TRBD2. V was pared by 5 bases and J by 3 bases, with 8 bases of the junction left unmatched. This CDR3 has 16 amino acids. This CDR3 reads CASSRARLAGVYEQYF. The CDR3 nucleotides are TGTGCCAGCAGTCGCGCAAGACTAGCGGGAGTCTACGAGCAGTACTTC.

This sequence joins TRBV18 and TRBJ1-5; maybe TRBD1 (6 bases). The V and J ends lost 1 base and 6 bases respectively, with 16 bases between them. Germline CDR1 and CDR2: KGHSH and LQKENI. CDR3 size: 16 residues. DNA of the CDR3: TGTGCCAGCTCACCACGGGCGGGACAATGGAGTCAGCCCCAGCATTTT. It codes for CASSPRAGQWSQPQHF.

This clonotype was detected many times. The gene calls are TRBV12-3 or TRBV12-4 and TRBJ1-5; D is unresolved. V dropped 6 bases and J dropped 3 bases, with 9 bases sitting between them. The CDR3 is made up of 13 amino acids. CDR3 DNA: TGTGCCAGCAGCGTGGACCTCAATCAGCCCCAGCATTTT. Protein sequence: CASSVDLNQPQHF.

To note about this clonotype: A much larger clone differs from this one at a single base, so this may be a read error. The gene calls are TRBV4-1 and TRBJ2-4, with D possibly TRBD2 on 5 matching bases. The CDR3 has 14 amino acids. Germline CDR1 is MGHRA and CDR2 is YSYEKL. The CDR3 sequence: CASSLRNVGNIRYF. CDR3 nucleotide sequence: TGCGCCAGCAGCCTCCGGAACGTCGGGAACATTCGGTACTTC.